A selection of T cell receptor beta chains follows, all from one sample in a study of T cell responses to AZD1222 COVID-19 vaccine. TCRdb's copy holds only in-frame clones and misses some; the assay was immunoSEQ multiplex PCR. The sample lists 100,000 to 120,000 clones, roughly 87% occurring once. The source material was peripheral blood, sampled on day 0 of AZD1222 vaccination. The receptors originated from an adult in good health. Each CDR3 is given with its conserved first and last residue. A D gene is named only where the DNA matches it firmly. The size entry is marked missing in some rows and otherwise reads once, few, many or a size class.

DNA | CDR3 | V | D | size | J
TGTGCCAGCAGCGATAAGCGGGAGACCCCCATCCCCATGGATACGCAGTATTTT | CASSDKRETPIPMDTQYF | TRBV9 | TRBD2 | . | TRBJ2-3
TGTGCCAGCAGCGTAGATGGAAACACCATATATTTT | CASSVDGNTIYF | TRBV9 | . | . | TRBJ1-3
TGTGCCAGCTCACCAGGGACAGATGAAAAACTGTTTTTT | CASSPGTDEKLFF | TRBV18 | TRBD1 | . | TRBJ1-4
TGCGCCAGCAGCCAAGGTGGACAGAACTATGGCTACACCTTC | CASSQGGQNYGYTF | TRBV4-3 | . | once | TRBJ1-2
TGTGCCAGTAGTAACAGGGCCGCCACCGGGGAGCTGTTTTTT | CASSNRAATGELFF | TRBV19 | . | medium-sized | TRBJ2-2
TGTGCCAGCAGCCAAACAGGGTCCGAGGGTTCACCCCTCCACTTT | CASSQTGSEGSPLHF | TRBV7-3 | . | . | TRBJ1-6
TGTGCCAGCAGTTCAGGACTAGCGAGTATAAATGAGCAGTTCTTC | CASSSGLASINEQFF | TRBV2 | TRBD2 | . | TRBJ2-1
TGTGCCAGCAGCGGGGGACTAGCGGGAGGACACACAGATACGCAGTATTTT | CASSGGLAGGHTDTQYF | TRBV11-3 | TRBD2 | once | TRBJ2-3
TGTGCCAGCAGCCAAGGAGAACAGGGAGCGCGCAATCAGCCCCAGCATTTT | CASSQGEQGARNQPQHF | TRBV4-2 | . | . | TRBJ1-5
TGTGCCAGTAGTATAGATCAAGAGATGGGAGGCTACACCTTC | CASSIDQEMGGYTF | TRBV19 | . | . | TRBJ1-2
TGTGCCAGCTCACCACCTCTCAGGATCGTCGAGGGGGATACGCAGTATTTT | CASSPPLRIVEGDTQYF | TRBV18 | . | . | TRBJ2-3
TGTGCCAGCAGCTTCCCCCGGGCGGGAGGCAGCACCGGGGAGCTGTTTTTT | CASSFPRAGGSTGELFF | TRBV7-6 | TRBD2 | . | TRBJ2-2
TGCAGCGTCGGCGACAGGGAGATGTTTTTT | CSVGDREMFF | TRBV29-1 | TRBD1 | . | TRBJ1-4
TGTGCCACCAGCAGAGGTAGACAGGGAGCGGTTAATGAAAAACTGTTTTTT | CATSRGRQGAVNEKLFF | TRBV15 | TRBD1 | . | TRBJ1-4
TGCGCCAGCAGCTTGGGGGGGTTCTACGAGCAGTACTTC | CASSLGGFYEQYF | TRBV5-1 | . | . | TRBJ2-7
TGTGCCAGCGCTACGGTTAGGGCCGAGACTAATGAAAAACTGTTTTTT | CASATVRAETNEKLFF | TRBV28 | . | few | TRBJ1-4
TGTGCCAGCAGCTTTGGGACAGCCCGGGGGGCCCTCCACTTT | CASSFGTARGALHF | TRBV6-5 | TRBD1 | . | TRBJ1-6
TGTGCCAGCAGCCAAGATAAGAGGGGCGGCTACACCTTC | CASSQDKRGGYTF | TRBV3-1/TRBV3-2 | . | . | TRBJ1-2
TGTGCCAGCAGTGGTGGTGGGACTACTCGCCTACTTACCGGGGAGCTGTTTTTT | CASSGGGTTRLLTGELFF | TRBV6-1 | TRBD2 | once | TRBJ2-2
TGTGCCAGCAGCCAAAGCGGGGTATATAATTCACCCCTCCACTTT | CASSQSGVYNSPLHF | TRBV3-1/TRBV3-2 | . | . | TRBJ1-6
TGTGCCAGTACCAAGGACAGGGGCTATGAAGCTTTCTTT | CASTKDRGYEAFF | TRBV19 | TRBD1 | . | TRBJ1-1
TGTGCCAGCAGTTCGCAACTCCAGGGTGTAGGAGGAGAGACCCAGTACTTC | CASSSQLQGVGGETQYF | TRBV28 | . | once | TRBJ2-5
TGTGCCAGCAGCTTAGGAGGGCAGGGTTATGGCTACACCTTC | CASSLGGQGYGYTF | TRBV7-2 | . | few | TRBJ1-2
TGTGCCAGCAGCTTAGGGCCTACGGGGAACAATGAGCAGTTCTTC | CASSLGPTGNNEQFF | TRBV11-2 | . | once | TRBJ2-1
TGCAGCGTTGAAAAAGGGTCTGGCGAGCAGTACTTC | CSVEKGSGEQYF | TRBV29-1 | . | few | TRBJ2-7
TGTGCCAGCAGCGCACGCCCCAGCTATGGCTACACCTTC | CASSARPSYGYTF | TRBV9 | . | . | TRBJ1-2
TGTGCCAGTAGTTCCAGGGGTGACTATGGCTACACCTTC | CASSSRGDYGYTF | TRBV19 | . | . | TRBJ1-2
TGTGCCAGTAGTACAACGGACAGGGTGGGGACAGATACGCAGTATTTT | CASSTTDRVGTDTQYF | TRBV19 | TRBD1 | . | TRBJ2-3
TGCGCCAGCAGCCCCAAGACAGGGGGCGGTGAAAAACTGTTTTTT | CASSPKTGGGEKLFF | TRBV4-3 | TRBD1 | . | TRBJ1-4
TGTGCCAGCAGCCAAGTGAACATTGAGGTAGAGGCTTTCTTT | CASSQVNIEVEAFF | TRBV3-1/TRBV3-2 | . | . | TRBJ1-1
TGCAGCGTTGGGACAGGGGGTAGGGGTCAGCCCCAGCATTTT | CSVGTGGRGQPQHF | TRBV29-1 | TRBD1 | . | TRBJ1-5
TGCAGCGTTCGACAGGGGATCTACGAGCAGTACTTC | CSVRQGIYEQYF | TRBV29-1 | TRBD1 | . | TRBJ2-7
TGCAGCGTTGTGCCGGTGGCAGAGAACACCGGGGAGCTGTTTTTT | CSVVPVAENTGELFF | TRBV29-1 | . | . | TRBJ2-2
TGTGCCAGCAGCCGACCTTTCGGTGGCTATGGCTACACCTTC | CASSRPFGGYGYTF | TRBV6-2/TRBV6-3 | . | . | TRBJ1-2
TGTGCCAGTAGTATAGAGAACCCACTCGGGGAGCAGTACTTC | CASSIENPLGEQYF | TRBV19 | . | once | TRBJ2-7
TGTGCCAGCAGCCAAGATACTAGCGGGTCCTACGAGCAGTACTTC | CASSQDTSGSYEQYF | TRBV4-2 | TRBD2 | once | TRBJ2-7
TGTGCCAGCAGCTTACGTCAGGGGATAGGTGATCAGCCCCAGCATTTT | CASSLRQGIGDQPQHF | TRBV7-2 | . | few | TRBJ1-5
TGTGCCAGCAGCAAAGGGACGTTAAACACTGAAGCTTTCTTT | CASSKGTLNTEAFF | TRBV7-8 | . | . | TRBJ1-1
TGTGCCAGCAGGGGGACAGCCGGGCATTCACCCCTCCACTTT | CASRGTAGHSPLHF | TRBV6-5 | TRBD1 | . | TRBJ1-6
TGTGCCAGCAGCGTAGAGCCGGGTTGGACCGGGGAGCTGTTTTTT | CASSVEPGWTGELFF | TRBV9 | . | . | TRBJ2-2
TGTGCCAGCACCCTACCTCCCAGTAATCAGCCCCAGCATTTT | CASTLPPSNQPQHF | TRBV5-6 | . | . | TRBJ1-5
TGTGCCAGCAGTGAAAATAGTTTGGCACACTCTGGAAACACCATATATTTT | CASSENSLAHSGNTIYF | TRBV6-1 | . | few | TRBJ1-3
TGTGCCAGCAGTCACAGGGGGACTAAAGAGCAGTACTTC | CASSHRGTKEQYF | TRBV3-1/TRBV3-2 | . | . | TRBJ2-7
TGCGCCAGCAGCTTGGTGGGGGGCTCTGGAAACACCATATATTTT | CASSLVGGSGNTIYF | TRBV5-1 | . | once | TRBJ1-3
TGTGCCAGCAGTGATAGACCACAGGGGATGAACACTGAAGCTTTCTTT | CASSDRPQGMNTEAFF | TRBV2 | TRBD1 | . | TRBJ1-1
TGTGCCAGCAGCCCAGGACGTCTAGCGATTGGTGAGACCCAGTACTTC | CASSPGRLAIGETQYF | TRBV14 | . | . | TRBJ2-5
TGTGCCAGCAACCCGGGGATTGGGGAAAAACTGTTTTTT | CASNPGIGEKLFF | TRBV2 | . | . | TRBJ1-4
TGTGCCAGCAGTTTGGCGGGAGTAGGCACAGATACGCAGTATTTT | CASSLAGVGTDTQYF | TRBV6-5 | TRBD2 | once | TRBJ2-3